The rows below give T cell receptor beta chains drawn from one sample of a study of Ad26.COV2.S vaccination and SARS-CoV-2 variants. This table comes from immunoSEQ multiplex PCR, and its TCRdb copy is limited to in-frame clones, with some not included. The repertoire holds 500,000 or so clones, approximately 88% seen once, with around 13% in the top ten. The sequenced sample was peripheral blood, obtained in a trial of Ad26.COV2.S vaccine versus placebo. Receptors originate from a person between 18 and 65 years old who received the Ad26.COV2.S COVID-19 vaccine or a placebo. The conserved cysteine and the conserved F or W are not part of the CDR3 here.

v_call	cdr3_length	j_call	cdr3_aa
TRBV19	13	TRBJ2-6	ASSIEDRGANVLT
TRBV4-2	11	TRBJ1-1	ASSQDRGSEAF
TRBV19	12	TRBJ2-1	ASSSASSYNEQF
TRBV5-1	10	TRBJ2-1	ASSLDYNEQF
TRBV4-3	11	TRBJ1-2	ASSRNYREGYT
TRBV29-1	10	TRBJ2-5	SVVGSEETQY
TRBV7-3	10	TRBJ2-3	ASSFDTDTQY
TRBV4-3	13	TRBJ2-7	ASSQRAGSSYEQY
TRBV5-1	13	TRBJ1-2	ASSLGDNLGYGYT
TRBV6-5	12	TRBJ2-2	ASRVLTNTGELF
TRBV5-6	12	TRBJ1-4	ASSQQGAGEKLF
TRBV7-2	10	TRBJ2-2	ASSLLAGELF
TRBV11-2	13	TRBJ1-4	ASSLGTGYNEKLF
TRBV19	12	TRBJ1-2	ASSMSGQNYGYT
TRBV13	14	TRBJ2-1	ASSLVASGRGHEQF
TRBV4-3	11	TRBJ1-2	ARSRQGADGYT
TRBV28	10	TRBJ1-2	ASSLVAGGYT
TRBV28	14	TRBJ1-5	ASSFGGTGSGQPQH
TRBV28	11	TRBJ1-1	ASSRGLKPKAF
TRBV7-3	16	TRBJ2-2	ASSLFVPSGANTGELF
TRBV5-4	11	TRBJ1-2	ASSGGTRYGYT
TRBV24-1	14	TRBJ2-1	ATSDWETSGYNEQF
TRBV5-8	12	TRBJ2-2	ASILTRGTGELF
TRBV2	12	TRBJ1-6	ASSPPRLGWPLH
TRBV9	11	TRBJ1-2	ASSPQGNYGYT
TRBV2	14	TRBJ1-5	ASTSGGSGSNQPQH
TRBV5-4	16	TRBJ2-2	ASSTGARGRGITGELF
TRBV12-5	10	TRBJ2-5	ASGLGGETQY
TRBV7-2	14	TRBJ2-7	ASSPTGGQGGYEQY
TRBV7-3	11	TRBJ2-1	ASSLQNKNEQF
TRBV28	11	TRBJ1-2	ASRSGDGYGYT
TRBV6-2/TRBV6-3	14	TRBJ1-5	ASRYGRQDSDQPQH
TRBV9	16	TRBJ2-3	ASSVGIRSGRRTDTQY
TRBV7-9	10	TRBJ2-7	ASSKDREGRY
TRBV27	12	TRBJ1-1	ASRKEGPNTEAF
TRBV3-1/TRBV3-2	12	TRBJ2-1	ASSQGPTYNEQF
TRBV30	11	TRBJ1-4	AWSEQGREKLF
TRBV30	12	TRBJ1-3	AWTRHTSGNTIY
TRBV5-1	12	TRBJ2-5	ASSLKGSQETQY
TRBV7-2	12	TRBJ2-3	ASSSDSGTDTQY
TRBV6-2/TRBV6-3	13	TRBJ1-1	ASSQRDRKNTEAF
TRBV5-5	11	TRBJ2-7	ASSSGQGYEQY
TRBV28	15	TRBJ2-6	ASTQRGRGTGANVLT
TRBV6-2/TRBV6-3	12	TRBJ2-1	ASSYGHSVNEQF
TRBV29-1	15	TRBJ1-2	SVRPRDSRFLSPGYT
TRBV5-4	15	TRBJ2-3	ASAEREGGVSTDTQY